The 27 T cell receptor beta chains reported below all come from one sample, sequenced in a study of cytomegalovirus exposure and HLA in healthy donors. Profiled with immunoSEQ multiplex PCR; TCRdb holds only in-frame clones, not every one. The sample includes about 56,000 clones, 90% to 96% seen only once; the top ten take approximately 1.2%. Sequencing was done on a sample of PBMCs. The receptors stem from a woman between 18 and 30 years old in good health and CMV-seronegative.

In this sample, this clone turned up once. This CDR3 reads CASSVDGRIGTDTQYF. The CDR3 region has the DNA TGTGCCAGCAGCGTGGACGGGAGGATCGGGACAGATACGCAGTATTTT. The genes are TRBV9 and TRBJ2-3; TRBD2 matches 7 bases. This CDR3 is 16 amino acids long. CDR1 SGDLS and CDR2 YYNGEE come from the germline V gene. With V trimmed by 2 bases and J by 3 bases, 9 bases remained unmatched. Using reference TRBV9 and TRBJ2-3 for the parts outside the CDR3, the full variable domain is DSGVTQTPKHLITATGQRVTLRCSPRSGDLSVYWYQQSLDQGLQFLIQYYNGEERAKGNILERFSAQQFPDLHSELNLSSLELGDSALYFCASSVDGRIGTDTQYFGPGTRLTVL.

V and J are TRBV6-6 and TRBJ1-2; unclear D gene. The CDR3 consists of 13 residues. Looked up from germline, CDR1 is MNHNY and CDR2 is SVGAGI (reference sequence). Trimming pared 1 base from V and 4 bases from J, leaving 7 bases between. CDR3 residues: CASSYWAVYGYTF. DNA for the CDR3: TGTGCCAGCAGTTACTGGGCCGTCTATGGCTACACCTTC.

This rearrangement joins TRBV19 to TRBJ2-7, with TRBD1 matching 10 bases. V lost 5 bases, J lost 7 bases, and 8 bases stayed unmatched. Germline loops: CDR1 LNHDA, CDR2 SQIVND (reference sequence). CDR3 length: 14 residues. CDR3 amino acids: CASSPRQGAKEQYF. CDR3 bases: TGTGCCAGTAGTCCTCGACAGGGGGCGAAAGAGCAGTACTTC.

V and J are TRBV6-6 and TRBJ2-7; D might be TRBD1 (5 bases). Germline CDR1 MNHNY, CDR2 SVGAGI (reference sequence). V shed 0 bases and J shed 7 bases, with 13 bases lying between them. The CDR3 has 14 amino acids. The DNA of the CDR3 is TGTGCCAGCAGTTACTCGGGGCCATCTGGTGAGCAGTACTTC. Protein sequence: CASSYSGPSGEQYF.

The chain employs TRBV10-3 and TRBJ1-5; 9 bases are shared with TRBD1. The CDR3 length is 12 residues. Germline V gene sequence: CDR1 ENHRY, CDR2 SYGVKD. With V trimmed by 11 bases and J by 5 bases, 4 bases remained unmatched. This chain's CDR3 is CAAGQGDQPQHF. The DNA of the CDR3 is TGTGCCGCGGGACAGGGAGATCAGCCCCAGCATTTT.

This chain links TRBV6-6 with TRBJ1-1; D may be TRBD1 (5 bases). V dropped 8 bases and J dropped 0 bases, with 10 bases sitting between them. Per germline, CDR1 MNHNY and CDR2 SVGAGI (reference sequence). The CDR3 length is 13 residues. Written as DNA, the CDR3 is TGTGCCAGCCCCAGGGAGGTGAACACTGAAGCTTTCTTT. This codes for CASPREVNTEAFF.

J is TRBJ2-4 and V is TRBV27; D is uncertain. The length of the CDR3 is 15 residues. With 3 bases removed from V and 0 bases from J, the gap between germline ends came to 9 bases. Germline V gene lookup returns CDR1 MNHEY and CDR2 SMNVEV (reference sequence). CDR3 coding DNA: TGTGCCAGCAGTTTTGGGCCCACAGCCAAAAACATTCAGTACTTC. Amino acid sequence: CASSFGPTAKNIQYF.

This chain connects TRBV6-1 to TRBJ1-5; 7 bases fit TRBD1. This CDR3 region has 13 residues. Germline assignment: CDR1 MNHNS and CDR2 SASEGT. V was clipped by 4 bases and J by 5 bases; unmatched bases: 2. Here the CDR3 DNA reads TGTGCCAGCAGTGCCGACAGGGATCAGCCCCAGCATTTT. The encoded protein is CASSADRDQPQHF.

The chain has TRBV7-8 and TRBJ1-2; D ambiguous. The CDR3 runs to 15 residues. Germline assignment: CDR1 SGHVS and CDR2 FQNEAQ. Trimming shortened V by 2 bases and J by 8 bases, and 18 bases separated the two germline ends. CDR3 bases: TGTGCCAGCAGCTTACTTTTGCGCGGGAGAGGCGGCTACACCTTC. Translated, it gives CASSLLLRGRGGYTF.

V and J are TRBV6-5 and TRBJ1-2, with D unresolved. Trimming cost V 6 bases and J 8 bases, with 10 bases left between them. The CDR3 has 11 residues. Per the germline V gene, CDR1 is MNHEY and CDR2 is SVGAGI. The CDR3 protein is CASSHPGGYTF. CDR3 DNA: TGTGCCAGCAGCCACCCCGGGGGCTACACCTTC.

The chain employs TRBV5-6 and TRBJ1-2; D may be TRBD1 (5 bases). CDR1 SGHDT and CDR2 YYEEEE come from the germline V gene. Trimming shortened V by 9 bases and J by 6 bases, and 18 bases separated the two germline ends. This CDR3 has 13 amino acids. The CDR3 DNA is TGTGCCACCCGGGGGGGGACGGTTGATGGCTACACCTTC. Protein product: CATRGGTVDGYTF.

The V gene is TRBV7-9, the J gene TRBJ2-5; 8 bases align to TRBD2. CDR1 and CDR2 (germline): SEHNR, FQNEAQ (reference sequence). The CDR3 totals 12 residues. J was trimmed by 5 bases and V by 8 bases; bases with no gene match: 4. The CDR3 loop is CASAGGKETQYF. The DNA of the CDR3 is TGTGCCAGCGCGGGGGGAAAGGAGACCCAGTACTTC.

CDR3 coding DNA: TGTGCCAGTAGTATATTGGTGGTAGCGGGGGCACAAGGTGTGTTCTTC. It specifies CASSILVVAGAQGVFF. The V gene is TRBV19, the J gene TRBJ2-1; 9 positions agree with TRBD2. In germline, CDR1 is LNHDA, CDR2 SQIVND (reference sequence). V shed 2 bases and J 15 bases; nucleotides not matched to a gene: 17. The length of the CDR3 is 16 residues.

The chain couples TRBV7-9 to TRBJ2-2, with D uncertain. Germline CDR1 is SEHNR and CDR2 is FQNEAQ (reference sequence). CDR3 length: 10 amino acids. The V gene lost 4 bases and the J gene lost 15 bases, with 9 bases spanning the gap. CDR3 bases: TGTGCCAGCAGCTCCCCAATGTTGTTTTTT. Translation gives CASSSPMLFF. The full variable domain, completed using reference TRBV7-9 and TRBJ2-2, is DTGVSQNPRHKITKRGQNVTFRCDPISEHNRLYWYRQTLGQGPEFLTYFQNEAQLEKSRLLSDRFSAERPKGSFSTLEIQRTEQGDSAMYLCASSSPMLFFGEGSRLTVL.

The rearrangement links TRBV7-9 to TRBJ2-3; weak D call: TRBD2 (6 bases). Germline V gene sequence: CDR1 SEHNR, CDR2 FQNEAQ (reference sequence). The CDR3 is 15 residues long. Trimming cost V 5 bases and J 0 bases, with 12 bases left between them. The CDR3 DNA sequence: TGTGCCAGCAGCCCCCGGGGGACTAGCACAGATACGCAGTATTTT. Protein: CASSPRGTSTDTQYF.

The V call is TRBV2, the J call TRBJ1-1; D is uncertain. V was shortened by 3 bases and J by 5 bases, with 10 bases between the two germline ends. The CDR3 consists of 13 residues. CDR1 and CDR2 from the germline V gene are SNHLY and FYNNEI. The CDR3 loop is CASSEGPGTEAFF. CDR3 DNA: TGTGCCAGCAGTGAGGGCCCGGGGACTGAAGCTTTCTTT.

This clone appeared once. The gene calls are TRBV9 and TRBJ2-1; 11 bases are a match to TRBD2. This CDR3 is 16 amino acids long. Germline CDR1 reads SGDLS; CDR2 reads YYNGEE. With 0 bases clipped from V and 7 bases from J, the junction kept 6 bases outside the gene matches. The DNA of the CDR3 is TGTGCCAGCAGCGTAGTAGGGACTAGCGGCCAAAATGAGCAGTTCTTC. This sequence encodes CASSVVGTSGQNEQFF. The full variable domain, its missing parts supplied by reference TRBV9 and TRBJ2-1, is DSGVTQTPKHLITATGQRVTLRCSPRSGDLSVYWYQQSLDQGLQFLIQYYNGEERAKGNILERFSAQQFPDLHSELNLSSLELGDSALYFCASSVVGTSGQNEQFFGPGTRLTVL.

The chain has TRBV4-2 and TRBJ2-1, with TRBD2 matching over 7 bases. The CDR3 spans 16 residues. V trimming: 0 bases; J trimming: 2 bases; junction bases outside the gene matches: 4. Germline V gene data show CDR1 as LGHNA and CDR2 as YNFKEQ. For the CDR3, the DNA is TGTGCCAGCAGCCAAGATAGCGGGTCACCCTACAATGAGCAGTTCTTC. Translation gives CASSQDSGSPYNEQFF.

The rearrangement joins TRBV28 to TRBJ1-2; no clear D gene. The CDR3 has 14 amino acids. Germline CDR1 is MDHEN and CDR2 is SYDVKM. Trimming stripped 0 bases from V and 3 bases from J, with 8 bases between. The CDR3 reads CASSLWGGDYGYTF. In DNA, the CDR3 is TGTGCCAGCAGTTTATGGGGCGGGGACTATGGCTACACCTTC.

The rearrangement uses TRBV25-1 and TRBJ1-1, with a tentative D call TRBD1 (5 bases). V was trimmed by 10 bases and J by 5 bases, leaving 17 bases between them. CDR1 is MGHDK and CDR2 is SYGVNS in the germline V gene. This CDR3 spans 13 amino acids. This CDR3 is CATTLGGRTEAFF. DNA for the CDR3: TGTGCCACCACCCTTGGGGGGAGAACTGAAGCTTTCTTT.

The V and J genes are TRBV10-2 and TRBJ2-1; 9 nucleotides align to TRBD2. In germline, CDR1 is WSHSY, CDR2 SAAADI. The CDR3 sequence is 13 residues long. V dropped 8 bases and J dropped 9; count of bases not matched to a gene: 8. CDR3 sequence (DNA): TGCGCCAGCTCGGCGGGAGGGCCGAGTGAGCAGTTCTTC. This encodes CASSAGGPSEQFF.

The DNA of the CDR3 is TGCGCCAGCAGCCAAGGGGGCCGAAGAGACACTGAAGCTTTCTTT. This sequence encodes CASSQGGRRDTEAFF. This sequence joins TRBV4-3 and TRBJ1-1; TRBD1 might be the D (5 bases). CDR1 is LGHNA, CDR2 YSLEER, per germline. The CDR3 is 15 amino acids. Trimming shortened V by 1 base and J by 3 bases, and 12 bases separated the two germline ends.

This chain links TRBV5-6 with TRBJ2-1, with 10 bases that match TRBD2. V shed 4 bases and J 6 bases; nucleotides not matched to a gene: 10. Per germline, CDR1 SGHDT and CDR2 YYEEEE. The CDR3 loop spans 16 amino acids. DNA for the CDR3: TGTGCCAGCAGCCCAACAGCGGGAGGGATCACCAATGAGCAGTTCTTC. This sequence encodes CASSPTAGGITNEQFF.

The V gene is TRBV5-4, the J gene TRBJ2-7, with a possible D match to TRBD1 (6 bases). Trimming pared 3 bases from V and 6 bases from J, leaving 13 bases between. This CDR3 is 13 amino acids long. Germline-derived CDR1 and CDR2 are SGHNT and YYREEE (reference sequence). The CDR3 loop reads CASSSYRVGEQYF. CDR3 nucleotides: TGTGCCAGCAGCTCGTACAGGGTCGGCGAGCAGTACTTC.

The chain has TRBV18 and TRBJ2-1, with 8 bases aligning to TRBD2. From germline, CDR1 is KGHSH and CDR2 LQKENI. The CDR3 is 13 residues long. Trimming cost V 2 bases and J 12 bases; bases outside gene matches: 6. CDR3 in amino acids: CASSPGSGEPQFF. In DNA form, the CDR3 reads TGTGCCAGCTCACCAGGTAGCGGGGAACCGCAGTTCTTC.

This chain connects TRBV6-1 to TRBJ1-2; D possibly corresponds to TRBD1 (5 bases). V was clipped by 4 bases and J by 6 bases, with 12 bases between them. Germline-derived CDR1 and CDR2 are MNHNS and SASEGT. This CDR3 comprises 13 residues. CDR3 region: CASSVGRVDGYTF. CDR3 nucleotides: TGTGCCAGCAGTGTGGGCAGGGTGGATGGCTACACCTTC.

V gene TRBV19 combines with J gene TRBJ1-5, with 9 bases matching TRBD1. Losses at the gene ends were 6 bases for V and 6 bases for J; bases not matched to a gene: 9. The CDR3 consists of 15 residues. Germline lookup yields CDR1 LNHDA and CDR2 SQIVND (reference sequence). This CDR3 reads CASSTGTGWAQPQHF. As DNA, the CDR3 is TGTGCCAGTAGCACCGGGACAGGGTGGGCTCAGCCCCAGCATTTT.